What follows are 20 T cell receptor beta chains derived from one specimen sequenced in a study of regulatory T cells in long-lasting Graves disease. Arm-PCR of CDR3 regions and iRepertoire HTBI primers were used to build TCR beta libraries. TCRdb recomputed calls from the multiplex PCR reads with MiXCR, one row per CDR3 protein. This sample yields about 400,000 distinct CDR3 sequences, of which 15% are seen a single time; approximately 7.8% belongs to the top ten. Documented time point: newly diagnosed GD, antithyroid drugs for less than 3 months. PBMC RNA served as the TCR library source. The sample also formed part of further work on T cells in Graves' hyperthyroidism and ophthalmopathy.

The source material was peripheral blood mononuclear cells (PBMCs), sampled at new diagnosis, from a patient treated with antithyroid drugs. The receptors here all came from a woman aged 40 to 55 with Graves disease.

The table lists this clonotype with many counts. This chain joins TRBV7-2 and TRBJ2-5, with D possibly TRBD2 on 6 matching bases. Per germline, CDR1 SGHTA and CDR2 FQGNSA. The V and J ends lost 5 bases and 9 bases respectively, with 22 bases between them. This CDR3 has 15 amino acids. CDR3 sequence: CASSPGASAGAAQYF. The CDR3 nucleotides are TGTGCCAGCAGCCCGGGAGCTAGCGCTGGAGCGGCCCAGTACTTC.

This clonotype has at least ten counts. The chain is built from TRBV7-3 and TRBJ2-1; D not resolved. This CDR3 is 13 amino acids long. Per germline, CDR1 SGHTA and CDR2 FQGTGA. V shed 0 bases and J shed 5 bases, with 5 bases lying between them. DNA for the CDR3: TGTGCCAGCAGCTTAACGCCGAACAATGAGCAGTTCTTC. Its protein is CASSLTPNNEQFF.

This clonotype came up many times. This sequence joins TRBV28 and TRBJ1-2, with D tentatively TRBD1 (6 bases). V was clipped by 4 bases and J by 5 bases, with 11 bases between them. The CDR3 is 13 amino acids. Germline-derived CDR1 and CDR2 are MDHEN and SYDVKM. The CDR3: CASSSRGRYGYTF. CDR3 DNA: TGTGCCAGCAGTTCCAGGGGACGGTATGGCTACACCTTC.

This chain uses TRBV19 with TRBJ2-3; D perhaps matches TRBD2 (5 bases). The ends were cut back, 5 bases at V and 6 bases at J, with 15 bases in the middle. Germline assignment: CDR1 LNHDA and CDR2 SQIVND (reference sequence). This CDR3 is built from 14 residues. CDR3 amino acids: CASSLTGSSDTQYF. The CDR3 DNA reads as TGTGCCAGTAGTTTGACTGGGAGTAGTGATACGCAGTATTTT.

The V call is TRBV29-1, the J call TRBJ1-5; a weak D match, TRBD1 (6 bases). The CDR3 runs 13 residues. Between the trimmed V and J ends, which lost 4 bases and 8 bases, there was a span of 15 bases. Germline-derived CDR1 and CDR2 are SQVTM and ANQGSEA. CDR3 protein: CSVGGQANEPQHF. The CDR3 nucleotides read TGCAGCGTTGGGGGGCAGGCGAATGAGCCCCAGCATTTT.

This clonotype was detected ten times or more. CDR3 DNA: TGTGCCAGCAGCCAACTGGAGGGCTTATACGAGCAGTACTTC. Protein sequence: CASSQLEGLYEQYF. The chain joins TRBV3-1 to TRBJ2-7, with a possible D match to TRBD2 (6 bases). CDR3 size: 14 residues. Germline CDR1 is LGHDT and CDR2 is YNNKEL (reference sequence). V was shortened by 2 bases and J by 4 bases, with 12 bases between the two germline ends.

This clonotype was found a few times. The genes are TRBV29-1 and TRBJ1-5; TRBD1 aligns across 7 bases. Germline trimming cut 4 bases from V and 4 bases from J; bases unmatched to any gene: 4. The germline gives CDR1 SQVTM, CDR2 ANQGSEA. The CDR3 contains 13 residues. CDR3 DNA: TGCAGCGTTGGACAGGGTGGGAATCAGCCCCAGCATTTT. It codes for CSVGQGGNQPQHF.

With respect to this clonotype: A read error may be the cause here, since a much bigger clone is one base away. The chain links TRBV28 to TRBJ1-6; possibly TRBD1 for D (5 bases). The CDR3 spans 14 residues. Germline CDR1 MDHEN, CDR2 SYDVKM. V shed 3 bases and J shed 7 bases, with 10 bases lying between them. DNA of the CDR3: TGTGCCAGCAGTTTTTTGGGACCAAATTCACCCCTCCACTTT. This translates into CASSFLGPNSPLHF.

The chain carries TRBV28 and TRBJ2-5; D might be TRBD2 (5 bases). This CDR3 region has 14 residues. Looked up from germline, CDR1 is MDHEN and CDR2 is SYDVKM. V lost 4 bases to trimming and J lost 3 bases, with 12 bases between them. This chain's CDR3 is CASSSREFEETQYF. CDR3 DNA: TGTGCCAGCAGTTCTAGGGAGTTTGAAGAGACCCAGTACTTC.

Ten or more counts support this clonotype. V and J are TRBV7-8 and TRBJ2-3; 7 bases fit TRBD2. Per the germline V gene, CDR1 is SGHVS and CDR2 is FQNEAQ. This CDR3 is built from 19 residues. V shed 5 bases and J 5 bases; nucleotides not matched to a gene: 22. The CDR3 DNA sequence: TGTGCCAGCAGCCCCACCTTTATAAGGGGTGCGGGAGCGATAGATACGCAGTATTTT. It codes for CASSPTFIRGAGAIDTQYF.

This clonotype came up a few times. It is likely a read error: a sequence one base away is far more abundant. V is TRBV6-9 and J is TRBJ2-3, with 7 bases lining up with TRBD2. CDR1 and CDR2 (germline): MNHGY, SVAAGI. The CDR3 totals 15 residues. After removal of 4 bases from V and 3 bases from J, the junction contained 7 bases not matched to a gene. The CDR3 loop is CASSSPISGTDTQYF. CDR3 DNA sequence: TGTGCCAGCAGTTCCCCGATTAGCGGGACAGATACGCAGTATTTT.

This clonotype occurred many times. The chain uses TRBV11-3 and TRBJ2-5; tentatively, D is TRBD2 (5 bases). The CDR3 spans 16 residues. Per the germline V gene, CDR1 is SGHNT and CDR2 is YENEEA. Trimming took 0 bases from V and 5 from J, leaving 16 bases between them. CDR3 amino acids: CASSLEFRGYGETQYF. Written as DNA, the CDR3 is TGTGCCAGCAGCTTAGAGTTCCGAGGGTATGGGGAGACCCAGTACTTC.

This clonotype was seen ten or more times. This sequence joins TRBV6-5 and TRBJ1-1, with D unclear. Germline CDR1 reads MNHEY; CDR2 reads SVGAGI. V lost 2 bases to trimming and J lost 4 bases, with 8 bases between them. This CDR3 spans 13 amino acids. CDR3 nucleotide sequence: TGTGCCAGCAGTTACGCCTTGGGCACTGAAGCTTTCTTT. This gives the protein CASSYALGTEAFF.

Remarks on this clonotype: Given the absence of the conserved phenylalanine or tryptophan at the CDR3 end, a read error is likely. This chain joins TRBV7-2 and TRBJ2-2, with 9 nucleotides matching TRBD2. There are 18 residues in the CDR3. V was clipped by 7 bases and J by 4 bases; unmatched bases: 16. Germline V gives CDR1 SGHTA, CDR2 FQGNSA. The CDR3 here is CASTRGGAGGWGTGELFV. In DNA, the CDR3 is TGTGCCAGCACCCGAGGAGGCGCGGGAGGGTGGGGCACCGGGGAGCTGTTTGTT.

In its sample, this clonotype was seen many times. The rearrangement joins TRBV7-9 to TRBJ2-2; D not certain. This CDR3 is built from 14 residues. V was pared by 2 bases and J by 6 bases, with 10 bases between. Per germline, CDR1 SEHNR and CDR2 FQNEAQ (reference sequence). The DNA for the CDR3 is TGTGCCAGCAGCTTACCTGAAGTTTCCGGGGAGCTGTTTTTT. It codes for CASSLPEVSGELFF.

On this clonotype: With a much larger clone just one base away, this may be a read error. The chain links TRBV28 to TRBJ1-6; D not certain. The germline gives CDR1 MDHEN, CDR2 SYDVKM. This CDR3 region has 14 residues. V was shortened by 2 bases and J by 7 bases, with 9 bases between the two germline ends. CDR3 sequence (DNA): TGTGCCAGCAGTTTAGAGGGTCAGAATTCACCCCTCCACTTT. Translating gives CASSLEGQNSPLHF.

This clonotype was recorded a few times. The V and J genes are TRBV7-3 and TRBJ2-2; D possibly uses TRBD1 or TRBD2 (6 bases each). The CDR3 length is 13 residues. Trimming removed 4 bases from V and 6 bases from J, with 9 bases in between. Germline-derived CDR1 and CDR2 are SGHTA and FQGTGA. Here the CDR3 reads CASSSGGPGELFF. The DNA of the CDR3 is TGTGCCAGCAGCTCCGGGGGCCCCGGGGAGCTGTTTTTT. Drawing the rest from reference TRBV7-3 and TRBJ2-2, the complete variable domain is GAGVSQTPSNKVTEKGKYVELRCDPISGHTALYWYRQSLGQGPEFLIYFQGTGAADDSGLPNDRFFAVRPEGSVSTLKIQRTERGDSAVYLCASSSGGPGELFFGEGSRLTVL.

This clonotype has ten or more counts. The V call is TRBV19, the J call TRBJ2-5; 14 positions match TRBD2. Germline lookup yields CDR1 LNHDA and CDR2 SQIVND (reference sequence). After removal of 5 bases from V and 4 bases from J, the junction contained 6 bases not matched to a gene. The CDR3 is 16 amino acids. The CDR3 nucleotides read TGTGCCAGTAGTTTCGGGACTAGCGGGAGTGTAGAGACCCAGTACTTC. This gives the protein CASSFGTSGSVETQYF.

This clonotype has a handful of counts. The CDR3 spells CASSRTGLGQPQHF. CDR3 nucleotides: TGTGCCAGCAGCCGGACTGGTTTGGGTCAGCCCCAGCATTTT. V is TRBV5-5 and J is TRBJ1-5; D is ambiguous. Germline V gene lookup returns CDR1 SGHKS and CDR2 YYEKEE (reference sequence). V was shortened by 4 bases and J by 6 bases, with 14 bases between the two germline ends. The CDR3 spans 14 residues.

This clonotype has at least ten counts. This chain links TRBV28 with TRBJ2-7; TRBD1 matches at 8 bases. Germline-derived CDR1 and CDR2 are MDHEN and SYDVKM. The CDR3 covers 15 residues. With 7 bases clipped from V and 0 bases from J, the junction kept 8 bases outside the gene matches. In nucleotides, the CDR3 is TGTGCCAGCAAGACCGACAGGGGACCCTCCTACGAGCAGTACTTC. Translation: CASKTDRGPSYEQYF. Full variable domain (rest looked up from reference TRBV28 and TRBJ2-7): DVKVTQSSRYLVKRTGEKVFLECVQDMDHENMFWYRQDPGLGLRLIYFSYDVKMKEKGDIPEGYSVSREKKERFSLILESASTNQTSMYLCASKTDRGPSYEQYFGPGTRLTVT.